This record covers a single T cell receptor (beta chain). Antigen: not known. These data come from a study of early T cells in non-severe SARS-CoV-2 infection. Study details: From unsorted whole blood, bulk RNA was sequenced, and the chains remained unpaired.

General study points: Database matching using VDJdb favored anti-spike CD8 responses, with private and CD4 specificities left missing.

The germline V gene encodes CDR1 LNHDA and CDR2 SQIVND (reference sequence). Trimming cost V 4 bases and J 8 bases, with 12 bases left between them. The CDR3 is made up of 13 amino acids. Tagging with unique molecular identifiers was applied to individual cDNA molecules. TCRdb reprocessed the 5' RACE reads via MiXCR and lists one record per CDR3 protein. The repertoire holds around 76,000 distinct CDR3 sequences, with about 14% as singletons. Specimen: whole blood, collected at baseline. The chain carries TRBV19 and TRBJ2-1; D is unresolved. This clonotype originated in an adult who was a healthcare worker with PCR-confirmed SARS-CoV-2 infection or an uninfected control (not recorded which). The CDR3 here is CASSTETGDEQFF. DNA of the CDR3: TGTGCCAGTAGTACGGAAACCGGCGATGAGCAGTTCTTC.